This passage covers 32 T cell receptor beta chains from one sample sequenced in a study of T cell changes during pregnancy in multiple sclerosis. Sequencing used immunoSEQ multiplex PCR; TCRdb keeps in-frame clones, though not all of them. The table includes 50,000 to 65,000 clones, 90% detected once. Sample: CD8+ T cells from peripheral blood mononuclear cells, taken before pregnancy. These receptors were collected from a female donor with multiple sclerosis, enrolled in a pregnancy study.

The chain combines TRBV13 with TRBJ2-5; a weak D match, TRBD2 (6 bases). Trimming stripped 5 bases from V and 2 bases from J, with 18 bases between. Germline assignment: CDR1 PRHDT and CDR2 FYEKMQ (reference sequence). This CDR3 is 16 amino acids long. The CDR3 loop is CASSPPSGEDQETQYF. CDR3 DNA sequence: TGTGCCAGCAGCCCACCCTCGGGGGAGGATCAAGAGACCCAGTACTTC.

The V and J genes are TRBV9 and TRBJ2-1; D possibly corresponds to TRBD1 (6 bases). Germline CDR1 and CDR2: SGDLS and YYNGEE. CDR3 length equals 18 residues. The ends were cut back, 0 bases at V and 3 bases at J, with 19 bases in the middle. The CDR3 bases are TGTGCCAGCAGCGTAGAGGTTCATGCAGGGGATGACTACAATGAGCAGTTCTTC. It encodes CASSVEVHAGDDYNEQFF.

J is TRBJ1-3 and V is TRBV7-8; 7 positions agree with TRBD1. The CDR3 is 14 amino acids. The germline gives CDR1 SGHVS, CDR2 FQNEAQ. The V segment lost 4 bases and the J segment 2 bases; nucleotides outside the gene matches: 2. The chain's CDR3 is CASSSQGAGNTIYF. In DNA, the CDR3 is TGTGCCAGCAGCTCCCAGGGGGCTGGAAACACCATATATTTT.

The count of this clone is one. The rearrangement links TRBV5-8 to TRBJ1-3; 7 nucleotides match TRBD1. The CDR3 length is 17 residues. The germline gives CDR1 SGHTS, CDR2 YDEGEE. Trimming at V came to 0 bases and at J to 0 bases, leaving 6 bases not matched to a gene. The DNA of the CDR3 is TGTGCCAGCAGCTTGGCTCCGGGACAGTTCTCTGGAAACACCATATATTTT. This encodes CASSLAPGQFSGNTIYF.

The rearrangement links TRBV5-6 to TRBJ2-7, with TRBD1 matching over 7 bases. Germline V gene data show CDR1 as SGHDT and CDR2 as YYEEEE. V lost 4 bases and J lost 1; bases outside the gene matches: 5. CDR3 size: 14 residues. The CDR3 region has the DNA TGTGCCAGCAGCCTCAAGGGACAGTCCTACGAGCAGTACTTC. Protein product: CASSLKGQSYEQYF.

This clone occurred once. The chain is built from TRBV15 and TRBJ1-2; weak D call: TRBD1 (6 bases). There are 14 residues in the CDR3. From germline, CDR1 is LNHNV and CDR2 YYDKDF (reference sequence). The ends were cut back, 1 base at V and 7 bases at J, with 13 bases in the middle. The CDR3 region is CATSRGQARGGYTF. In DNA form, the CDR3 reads TGTGCCACCAGCAGAGGACAGGCCCGGGGTGGCTACACCTTC.

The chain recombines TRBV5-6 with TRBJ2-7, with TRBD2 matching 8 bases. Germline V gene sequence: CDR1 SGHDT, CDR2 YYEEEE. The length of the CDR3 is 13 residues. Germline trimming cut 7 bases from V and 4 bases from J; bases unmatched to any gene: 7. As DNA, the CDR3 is TGTGCCAGCTCCCCGGGGGGGAGGTACGAGCAGTACTTC. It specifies CASSPGGRYEQYF.

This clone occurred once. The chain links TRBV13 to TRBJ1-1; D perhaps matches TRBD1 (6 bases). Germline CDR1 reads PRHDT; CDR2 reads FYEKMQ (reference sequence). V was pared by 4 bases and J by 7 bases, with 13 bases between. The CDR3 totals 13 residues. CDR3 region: CASSSAGQYEAFF. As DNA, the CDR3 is TGTGCCAGCAGCTCGGCTGGACAGTATGAAGCTTTCTTT.

CDR3 in DNA: TGTGCCAGCAGTTTAAGGACTAGCATCTACGAGCAGTACTTC. Translation: CASSLRTSIYEQYF. This rearrangement joins TRBV27 to TRBJ2-7; 8 positions match TRBD2. CDR3 size: 14 residues. Unmatched junction bases numbered 3, after V lost 2 bases and J lost 3 bases. Germline V gene lookup returns CDR1 MNHEY and CDR2 SMNVEV (reference sequence).

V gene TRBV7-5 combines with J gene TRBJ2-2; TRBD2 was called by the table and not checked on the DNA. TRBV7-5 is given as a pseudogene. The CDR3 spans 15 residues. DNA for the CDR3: TGTGTCAGAAGCCCCTCCTATCCCGGGACCGGGGAGCTGTTTTTT. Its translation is CVRSPSYPGTGELFF.

The CDR3 loop is CASSQGPGGGNQPQHF. CDR3 nucleotide sequence: TGTGCCAGCAGCCAAGGACCTGGAGGGGGCAATCAGCCCCAGCATTTT. The rearrangement uses TRBV7-6 and TRBJ1-5; perhaps TRBD1 as D (5 bases). Germline CDR1 and CDR2: SGHVS and FNYEAQ. The length of the CDR3 is 16 residues. V gave up 5 bases and J gave up 2 bases, with 16 bases separating them.

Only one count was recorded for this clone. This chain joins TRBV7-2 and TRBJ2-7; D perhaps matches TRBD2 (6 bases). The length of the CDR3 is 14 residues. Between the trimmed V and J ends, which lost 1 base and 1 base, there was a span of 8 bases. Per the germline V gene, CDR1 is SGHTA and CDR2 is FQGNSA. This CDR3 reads CASSLGAGSYEQYF. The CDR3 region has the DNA TGTGCCAGCAGCTTAGGGGCGGGGTCCTACGAGCAGTACTTC.

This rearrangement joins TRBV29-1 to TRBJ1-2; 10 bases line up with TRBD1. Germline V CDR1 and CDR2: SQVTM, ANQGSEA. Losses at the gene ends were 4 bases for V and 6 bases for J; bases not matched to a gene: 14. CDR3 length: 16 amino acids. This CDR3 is CSVVPFYGQGEDGYTF. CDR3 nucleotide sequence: TGCAGCGTTGTCCCCTTTTACGGACAGGGGGAGGATGGCTACACCTTC. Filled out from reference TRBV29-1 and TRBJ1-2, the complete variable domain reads SAVISQKPSRDICQRGTSLTIQCQVDSQVTMMFWYRQQPGQSLTLIATANQGSEATYESGFVIDKFPISRPNLTFSTLTVSNMSPEDSSIYLCSVVPFYGQGEDGYTFGSGTRLTVV.

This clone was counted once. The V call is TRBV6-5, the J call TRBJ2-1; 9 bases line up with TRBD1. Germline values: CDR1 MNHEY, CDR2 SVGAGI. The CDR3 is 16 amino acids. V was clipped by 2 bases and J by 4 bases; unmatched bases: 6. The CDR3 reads CASSYPRQGGYNEQFF. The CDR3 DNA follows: TGTGCCAGCAGTTACCCCCGACAGGGGGGGTACAATGAGCAGTTCTTC.

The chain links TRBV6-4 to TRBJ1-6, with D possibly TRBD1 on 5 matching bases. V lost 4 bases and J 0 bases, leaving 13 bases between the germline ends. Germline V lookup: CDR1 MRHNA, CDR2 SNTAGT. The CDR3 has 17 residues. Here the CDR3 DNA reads TGTGCCAGCAGTGCCCGTGGGCAGGGCTCCTATAATTCACCCCTCCACTTT. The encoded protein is CASSARGQGSYNSPLHF.

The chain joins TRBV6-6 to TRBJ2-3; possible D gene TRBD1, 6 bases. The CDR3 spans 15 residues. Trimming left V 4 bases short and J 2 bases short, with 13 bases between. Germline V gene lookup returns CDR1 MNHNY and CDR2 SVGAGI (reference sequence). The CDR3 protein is CASSSGTSYTDTQYF. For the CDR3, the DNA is TGTGCCAGCAGTTCCGGGACAAGCTACACAGATACGCAGTATTTT.

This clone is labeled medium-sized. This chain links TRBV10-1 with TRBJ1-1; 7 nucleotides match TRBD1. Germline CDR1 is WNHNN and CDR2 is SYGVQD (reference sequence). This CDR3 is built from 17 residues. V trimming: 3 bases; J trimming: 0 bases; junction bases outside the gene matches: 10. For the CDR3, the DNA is TGCGCCAGCAGTGAAAGGAAGGGGGCCTTTATGAACACTGAAGCTTTCTTT. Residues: CASSERKGAFMNTEAFF.

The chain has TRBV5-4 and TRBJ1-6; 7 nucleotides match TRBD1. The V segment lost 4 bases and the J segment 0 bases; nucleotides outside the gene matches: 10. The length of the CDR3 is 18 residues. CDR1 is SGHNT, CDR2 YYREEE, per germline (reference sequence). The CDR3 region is CASSIDRVRSSYNSPLHF. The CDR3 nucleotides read TGTGCCAGCAGCATCGACAGGGTGCGGAGCTCCTATAATTCACCCCTCCACTTT. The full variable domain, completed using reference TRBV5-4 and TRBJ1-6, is ETGVTQSPTHLIKTRGQQVTLRCSSQSGHNTVSWYQQALGQGPQFIFQYYREEENGRGNFPPRFSGLQFPNYSSELNVNALELDDSALYLCASSIDRVRSSYNSPLHFGNGTRLTVT.

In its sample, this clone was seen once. CDR3 sequence reads: CASSSLSGESSYEQYF. DNA of the CDR3: TGTGCCAGCAGCTCTCTTAGCGGGGAAAGCTCCTACGAGCAGTACTTC. The V gene is TRBV7-8, the J gene TRBJ2-7, with 8 bases lining up with TRBD2. Per the germline V gene, CDR1 is SGHVS and CDR2 is FQNEAQ. The CDR3 runs 16 residues. After removal of 4 bases from V and 0 bases from J, the junction contained 8 bases not matched to a gene.

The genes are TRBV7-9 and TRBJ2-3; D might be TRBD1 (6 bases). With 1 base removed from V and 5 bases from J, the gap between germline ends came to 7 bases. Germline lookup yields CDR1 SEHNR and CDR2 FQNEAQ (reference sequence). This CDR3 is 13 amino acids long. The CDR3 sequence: CASSLGGQDTQYF. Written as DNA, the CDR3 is TGTGCCAGCAGCTTAGGGGGGCAAGATACGCAGTATTTT.

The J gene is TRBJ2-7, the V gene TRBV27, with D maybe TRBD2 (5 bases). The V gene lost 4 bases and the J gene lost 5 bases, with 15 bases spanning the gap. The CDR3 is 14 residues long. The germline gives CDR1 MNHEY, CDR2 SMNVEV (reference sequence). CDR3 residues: CASSSSLGVHEQYF. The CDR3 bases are TGTGCCAGCAGTTCCTCTCTCGGGGTCCACGAGCAGTACTTC.

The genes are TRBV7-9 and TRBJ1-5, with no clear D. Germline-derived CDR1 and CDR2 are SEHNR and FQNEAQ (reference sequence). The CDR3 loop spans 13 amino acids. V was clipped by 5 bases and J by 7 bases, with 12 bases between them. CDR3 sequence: CASSQEGRQPQHF. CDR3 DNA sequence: TGTGCCAGCAGCCAAGAGGGTCGGCAGCCCCAGCATTTT.

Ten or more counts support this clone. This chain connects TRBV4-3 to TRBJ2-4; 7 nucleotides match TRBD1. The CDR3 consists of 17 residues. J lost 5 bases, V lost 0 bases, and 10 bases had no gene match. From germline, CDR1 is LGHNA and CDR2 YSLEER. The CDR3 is CASSQDLKGAYQNIQYF. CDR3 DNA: TGCGCCAGCAGCCAAGATCTGAAGGGGGCCTACCAAAACATTCAGTACTTC.

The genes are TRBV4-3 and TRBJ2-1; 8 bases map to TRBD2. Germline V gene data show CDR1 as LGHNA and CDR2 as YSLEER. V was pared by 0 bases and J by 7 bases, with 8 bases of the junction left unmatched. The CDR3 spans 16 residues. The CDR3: CASSQEASGRGNEQFF. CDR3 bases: TGCGCCAGCAGCCAAGAGGCTAGCGGGCGGGGGAATGAGCAGTTCTTC.

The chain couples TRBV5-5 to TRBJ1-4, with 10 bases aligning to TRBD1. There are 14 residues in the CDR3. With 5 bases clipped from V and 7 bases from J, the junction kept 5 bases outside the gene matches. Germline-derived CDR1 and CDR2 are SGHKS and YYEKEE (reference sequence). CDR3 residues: CASSPGTGVEKLFF. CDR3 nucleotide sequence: TGTGCCAGCAGTCCCGGGACAGGGGTTGAAAAACTGTTTTTT.

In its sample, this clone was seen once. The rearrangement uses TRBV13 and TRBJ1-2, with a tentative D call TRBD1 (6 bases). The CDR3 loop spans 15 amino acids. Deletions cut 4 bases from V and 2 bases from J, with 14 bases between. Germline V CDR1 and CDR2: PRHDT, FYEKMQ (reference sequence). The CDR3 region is CASSSGRDINYGYTF. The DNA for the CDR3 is TGTGCCAGCAGCTCGGGCCGGGACATCAACTATGGCTACACCTTC. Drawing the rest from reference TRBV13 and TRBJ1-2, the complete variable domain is AAGVIQSPRHLIKEKRETATLKCYPIPRHDTVYWYQQGPGQDPQFLISFYEKMQSDKGSIPDRFSAQQFSDYHSELNMSSLELGDSALYFCASSSGRDINYGYTFGSGTRLTVV.

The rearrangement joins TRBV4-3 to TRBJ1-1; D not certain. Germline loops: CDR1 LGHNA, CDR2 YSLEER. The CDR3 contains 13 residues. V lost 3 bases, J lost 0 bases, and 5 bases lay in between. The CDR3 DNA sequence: TGCGCCAGCAGCCACCAGATGAACACTGAAGCTTTCTTT. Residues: CASSHQMNTEAFF.

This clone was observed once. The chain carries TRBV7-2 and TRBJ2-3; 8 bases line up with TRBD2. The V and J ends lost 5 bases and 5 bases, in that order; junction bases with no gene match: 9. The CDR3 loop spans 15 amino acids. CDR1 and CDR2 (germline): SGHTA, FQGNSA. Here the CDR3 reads CASSPSGLVVDTQYF. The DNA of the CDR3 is TGTGCCAGCAGCCCCTCGGGACTAGTGGTAGATACGCAGTATTTT.

CDR3 sequence reads: CAGGAGHSYNEQFF. CDR3 DNA: TGTGCGGGGGGGGCGGGGCACTCCTACAATGAGCAGTTCTTC. The rearrangement joins TRBV7-9 to TRBJ2-1, with D possibly TRBD2 on 7 matching bases. CDR3 length: 14 residues. The germline V gene has CDR1 SEHNR and CDR2 FQNEAQ (reference sequence).

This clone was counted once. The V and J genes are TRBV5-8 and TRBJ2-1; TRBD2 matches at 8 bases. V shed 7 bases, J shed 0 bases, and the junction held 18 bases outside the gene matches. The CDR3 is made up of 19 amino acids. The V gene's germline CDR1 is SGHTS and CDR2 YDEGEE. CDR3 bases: TGTGCCAGCGAATGGGTCCGCGGGGGGCAAGATGACTCCTACAATGAGCAGTTCTTC. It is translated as CASEWVRGGQDDSYNEQFF. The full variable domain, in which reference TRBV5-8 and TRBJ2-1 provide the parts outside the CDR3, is EAGVTQSPTHLIKTRGQQATLRCSPISGHTSVYWYQQALGLGLQFLLWYDEGEERNRGNFPPRFSGRQFPNYSSELNVNALELEDSALYLCASEWVRGGQDDSYNEQFFGPGTRLTVL.

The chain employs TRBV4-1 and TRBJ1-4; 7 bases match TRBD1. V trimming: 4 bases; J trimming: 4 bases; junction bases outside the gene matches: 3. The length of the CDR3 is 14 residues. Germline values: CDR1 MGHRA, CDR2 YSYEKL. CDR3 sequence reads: CASSPTGLNEKLFF. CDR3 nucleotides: TGCGCCAGCAGCCCGACAGGGCTTAATGAAAAACTGTTTTTT.

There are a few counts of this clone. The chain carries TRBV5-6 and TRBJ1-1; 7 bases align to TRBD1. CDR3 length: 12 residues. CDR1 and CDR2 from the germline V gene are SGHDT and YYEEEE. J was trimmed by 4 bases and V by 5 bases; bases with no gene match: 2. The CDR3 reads CASSQGGTEAFF. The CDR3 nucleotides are TGTGCCAGCAGTCAGGGGGGCACTGAAGCTTTCTTT.